A single sample is the source of the 29 T cell receptor beta chains below, sequenced in a study of blood T cell repertoires in COVID-19. Here immunoSEQ multiplex PCR was the method, and the copy in TCRdb shows in-frame clones only, minus some. The sample carries around 230,000 clones, under 90% recorded once. The source material was peripheral blood. The receptors here all came from a man between 50 and 59 years old with COVID-19, enrolled during active disease.

The rearrangement uses TRBV2 and TRBJ2-3; 8 nucleotides line up with TRBD1. CDR1 SNHLY and CDR2 FYNNEI come from the germline V gene. This CDR3 region has 19 residues. The junction had 17 bases not matched to a gene; V was cut back by 4 bases and J by 2 bases. The CDR3 loop is CASSVPLIGQGWDTDTQYF. CDR3 sequence (DNA): TGTGCCAGCAGTGTCCCCTTAATCGGACAGGGCTGGGACACAGATACGCAGTATTTT.

V usage is TRBV19 and J usage is TRBJ2-4, with a weak D call TRBD2 (5 bases). The CDR3 covers 15 residues. Germline CDR1 LNHDA, CDR2 SQIVND (reference sequence). The V gene lost 1 base and the J gene lost 4 bases, with 11 bases spanning the gap. The CDR3 sequence is CASSIGSGIKNIQYF. The CDR3 coding sequence is TGTGCCAGTAGTATAGGTTCGGGGATTAAAAACATTCAGTACTTC.

The chain combines TRBV6-5 with TRBJ1-3; D is unclear. V lost 5 bases, J lost 2 bases, and 13 bases lay in between. The CDR3 has 15 residues. Germline V gene lookup returns CDR1 MNHEY and CDR2 SVGAGI. CDR3: CASSTQFITGNTIYF. CDR3 bases: TGTGCCAGCAGTACACAGTTTATAACTGGAAACACCATATATTTT.

V is TRBV6-6 and J is TRBJ2-1; 8 nucleotides agree with TRBD1. The germline CDR1 and CDR2 sequences are MNHNY and SVGAGI (reference sequence). Germline trimming cut 5 bases from V and 4 bases from J; bases unmatched to any gene: 13. This CDR3 has 17 residues. CDR3 sequence reads: CASSQTQGALLYNEQFF. For the CDR3, the DNA is TGTGCCAGCAGTCAGACCCAGGGGGCTCTTTTATACAATGAGCAGTTCTTC.

The J gene is TRBJ1-1, the V gene TRBV28; weak D call: TRBD1 (6 bases). CDR1 is MDHEN, CDR2 SYDVKM, per germline. V was clipped by 7 bases and J by 5 bases, with 14 bases between them. This CDR3 is built from 13 residues. CDR3 amino acids: CASTEQGATEAFF. The DNA for the CDR3 is TGTGCCAGCACAGAACAGGGTGCGACTGAAGCTTTCTTT.

This clone was counted at least ten times. V is TRBV29-1 and J is TRBJ2-1, with a possible D match to TRBD2 (6 bases). Per germline, CDR1 SQVTM and CDR2 ANQGSEA. V gave up 7 bases and J gave up 10 bases, with 20 bases separating them. The CDR3 contains 13 residues. This chain's CDR3 is CSAIQPGLPEQFF. The CDR3 nucleotides read TGCAGCGCGATCCAGCCGGGACTGCCAGAGCAGTTCTTC.

V gene TRBV18 combines with J gene TRBJ2-7, with D possibly being TRBD1 (5 bases). There are 14 residues in the CDR3. Germline V gene sequence: CDR1 KGHSH, CDR2 LQKENI. V was pared by 3 bases and J by 5 bases, with 14 bases between. CDR3 sequence (DNA): TGTGCCAGCTCACCCCAGGGTACGAGGAACGAGCAGTACTTC. The encoded protein is CASSPQGTRNEQYF.

This clone was found once. The rearrangement links TRBV27 to TRBJ1-2; the match to TRBD1 covers 7 bases. Germline V gives CDR1 MNHEY, CDR2 SMNVEV (reference sequence). The J segment lost 2 bases and the V segment lost 4 bases, leaving 10 bases of the junction unmatched. This CDR3 region has 16 residues. CDR3 coding DNA: TGTGCCAGCAGTTCCATCGGGACAGTCGACAACTATGGCTACACCTTC. Translated: CASSSIGTVDNYGYTF.

V gene TRBV4-1 combines with J gene TRBJ1-2; 10 bases agree with TRBD1. The V segment lost 3 bases and the J segment 4 bases; nucleotides outside the gene matches: 5. This CDR3 is 15 amino acids long. The germline V gene encodes CDR1 MGHRA and CDR2 YSYEKL. CDR3 nucleotide sequence: TGCGCCAGCAGCCATACCGGGACAGGGGTCTATGGCTACACCTTC. It yields the protein CASSHTGTGVYGYTF.

The rearrangement links TRBV4-1 to TRBJ1-4; 7 bases line up with TRBD1. The length of the CDR3 is 14 residues. CDR1 is MGHRA, CDR2 YSYEKL, per germline. V lost 2 bases, J lost 7 bases, and 4 bases stayed unmatched. The CDR3 DNA is TGCGCCAGCAGCCAAAGGCAGGGGGGTGAAAAACTGTTTTTT. Residues: CASSQRQGGEKLFF.

The genes are TRBV19 and TRBJ1-6; 8 bases map to TRBD1. After removal of 5 bases from V and 4 bases from J, the junction contained 16 bases not matched to a gene. The CDR3 is 19 residues long. In germline, CDR1 is LNHDA, CDR2 SQIVND (reference sequence). CDR3 coding DNA: TGTGCCAGTAGTCCACCCCCACGGACAGGGACCGATTATAATTCACCCCTCCACTTT. Amino acids: CASSPPPRTGTDYNSPLHF.

This clone was seen once. The chain couples TRBV6-5 to TRBJ2-5, with TRBD1 matching over 7 bases. Trimming at V came to 5 bases and at J to 2 bases, leaving 5 bases not matched to a gene. Germline V gene lookup returns CDR1 MNHEY and CDR2 SVGAGI. The CDR3 has 14 residues. CDR3 residues: CASSQTGIQETQYF. The CDR3, as DNA: TGTGCCAGCAGTCAGACAGGGATTCAAGAGACCCAGTACTTC.

The chain links TRBV27 to TRBJ2-1, with a possible D match to TRBD1 (6 bases). Germline loops: CDR1 MNHEY, CDR2 SMNVEV (reference sequence). This CDR3 comprises 17 residues. V gave up 0 bases and J gave up 5 bases, with 17 bases separating them. This chain's CDR3 is CASSLSGAVSYNNEQFF. The CDR3 nucleotides are TGTGCCAGCAGTTTATCGGGGGCGGTTTCGTACAACAATGAGCAGTTCTTC.

The chain combines TRBV3-1 (or the pseudogene TRBV3-2) with TRBJ2-5; possibly TRBD1 for D (5 bases). The germline V gene encodes CDR1 LGHDT and CDR2 YNNKEL (reference sequence). The CDR3 extends over 14 amino acids. V lost 0 bases, J lost 5 bases, and 10 bases lay in between. The CDR3 nucleotides are TGTGCCAGCAGCCAAGACACCTCAGGGGAGACCCAGTACTTC. It encodes CASSQDTSGETQYF.

The chain links TRBV13 to TRBJ1-2, with unresolved D. CDR3 length: 14 amino acids. V dropped 2 bases and J dropped 8 bases, with 15 bases sitting between them. Per germline, CDR1 PRHDT and CDR2 FYEKMQ (reference sequence). CDR3 sequence: CASSLTVRDWGYTF. For the CDR3, the DNA is TGTGCCAGCAGCTTAACAGTGCGAGATTGGGGCTACACCTTC.

The chain has TRBV15 and TRBJ1-4, with D hard to call. The CDR3 totals 15 residues. Germline lookup yields CDR1 LNHNV and CDR2 YYDKDF (reference sequence). V lost 0 bases, J lost 4 bases, and 9 bases lay in between. This CDR3 is CATSRDRQVNEKLFF. The CDR3 bases are TGTGCCACCAGCAGAGATAGGCAGGTTAATGAAAAACTGTTTTTT.

A word on this clone: One end of the junction is discordant with germline, which a read error may explain. The rearrangement uses TRBV15 and TRBJ2-7; 8 bases align to TRBD1. Germline-derived CDR1 and CDR2 are LNHNV and YYDKDF (reference sequence). The CDR3 contains 15 residues. This CDR3 reads CATSRDRGGSYEQYF. In nucleotides, the CDR3 is TGTGCCACCAGCCGAGACAGGGGCGGCTCCTACGAGCAGTACTTC.

The chain recombines TRBV29-1 with TRBJ2-1; TRBD1 is a possible D gene (6 bases). V was shortened by 0 bases and J by 0 bases, with 9 bases between the two germline ends. Germline CDR1 SQVTM, CDR2 ANQGSEA. There are 15 residues in the CDR3. CDR3 sequence: CSVEEGRGSYNEQFF. CDR3 coding DNA: TGCAGCGTTGAAGAGGGCAGGGGCTCCTACAATGAGCAGTTCTTC.

The genes are TRBV6-2 or TRBV6-3 and TRBJ2-3, with D tentatively TRBD1 (6 bases). Germline V CDR1 and CDR2: MNHEY, SVGEGT. The V end was cut by 2 bases, the J end by 2 bases, with 11 bases between. The CDR3 spans 15 residues. In DNA, the CDR3 is TGTGCCAGCAGTTACACGGGACACGCCACAGATACGCAGTATTTT. Protein: CASSYTGHATDTQYF.

This sequence joins TRBV6-2 or TRBV6-3 and TRBJ2-2, with 9 bases identical to TRBD1. Germline V CDR1 and CDR2: MNHEY, SVGEGT. The V segment lost 3 bases and the J segment 6 bases; nucleotides outside the gene matches: 8. The length of the CDR3 is 16 residues. The CDR3: CASSYVRQGGPGELFF. CDR3 coding DNA: TGTGCCAGCAGTTATGTGAGACAGGGGGGCCCCGGGGAGCTGTTTTTT.

The V call is TRBV7-9, the J call TRBJ1-3, with D possibly matching TRBD1 (5 bases). Per germline, CDR1 SEHNR and CDR2 FQNEAQ (reference sequence). V lost 6 bases and J 4 bases, leaving 13 bases between the germline ends. There are 14 residues in the CDR3. The CDR3 region has the DNA TGTGCCAGCAGTAAAGGGGTGTCGGGAAACACCATATATTTT. Translating it yields CASSKGVSGNTIYF.

This clone has only one observation. The chain couples TRBV6-6 to TRBJ1-5; 9 nucleotides line up with TRBD1. Per the germline V gene, CDR1 is MNHNY and CDR2 is SVGAGI (reference sequence). Trimming cost V 4 bases and J 0 bases; bases outside gene matches: 4. This CDR3 contains 16 residues. CDR3 sequence: CASSSTGGYSNQPQHF. The CDR3 DNA reads TGTGCCAGCAGTTCGACAGGGGGATATAGCAATCAGCCCCAGCATTTT.

This CDR3 reads CASSDAIQPQHF. DNA of the CDR3: TGTGCCAGCAGTGATGCGATTCAGCCCCAGCATTTT. This sequence joins TRBV2 and TRBJ1-5, with no clear D. V lost 3 bases and J lost 6, with 6 bases in between. The CDR3 consists of 12 residues. Germline-derived CDR1 and CDR2 are SNHLY and FYNNEI.

V and J are TRBV6-2 or TRBV6-3 and TRBJ1-5; 7 nucleotides agree with TRBD1. V shed 5 bases, J shed 3 bases, and the junction held 4 bases outside the gene matches. This CDR3 is built from 14 residues. Germline CDR1 and CDR2: MNHEY and SVGEGT. Here the CDR3 reads CASSQTGINQPQHF. CDR3 nucleotides: TGTGCCAGCAGTCAGACAGGGATCAATCAGCCCCAGCATTTT.

The chain is built from TRBV4-1 and TRBJ2-7; D unresolved. V was shortened by 0 bases and J by 2 bases, with 14 bases between the two germline ends. CDR1 and CDR2 (germline): MGHRA, YSYEKL. CDR3 length equals 16 residues. The CDR3, as DNA: TGCGCCAGCAGCCAAGATTTTGAGATCGCCCCCTACGAGCAGTACTTC. This codes for CASSQDFEIAPYEQYF.

V gene TRBV18 combines with J gene TRBJ1-1, with TRBD1 as a possible D gene (5 bases). Germline CDR1 KGHSH, CDR2 LQKENI. The length of the CDR3 is 15 residues. V shed 0 bases and J shed 0 bases, with 8 bases lying between them. The CDR3 sequence: CASSPPTDMNTEAFF. The CDR3 DNA reads TGTGCCAGCTCACCACCGACAGACATGAACACTGAAGCTTTCTTT. The entire variable domain, with the rest obtained from reference TRBV18 and TRBJ1-1, is as follows: NAGVMQNPRHLVRRRGQEARLRCSPMKGHSHVYWYRQLPEEGLKFMVYLQKENIIDESGMPKERFSAEFPKEGPSILRIQQVVRGDSAAYFCASSPPTDMNTEAFFGQGTRLTVV.

The chain couples TRBV18 to TRBJ1-3; D is unclear. Germline V gene lookup returns CDR1 KGHSH and CDR2 LQKENI. The V gene lost 6 bases and the J gene lost 0 bases, with 6 bases spanning the gap. CDR3 length: 13 residues. The CDR3 coding sequence is TGTGCCAGCTCCGACACCTCTGGAAACACCATATATTTT. Protein: CASSDTSGNTIYF.

This clone was detected only a few times. The chain couples TRBV6-2 or TRBV6-3 to TRBJ2-1, with 7 bases aligning to TRBD2. CDR3 size: 14 residues. Trimming removed 1 base from V and 7 bases from J; junction bases left unmatched: 4. The germline CDR1 and CDR2 sequences are MNHEY and SVGEGT. Here the CDR3 reads CASSYYSGPNEQFF. The CDR3 DNA is TGTGCCAGCAGTTACTATAGCGGGCCTAATGAGCAGTTCTTC.

The chain employs TRBV19 and TRBJ1-2; perhaps TRBD1 as D (5 bases). V lost 5 bases to trimming and J lost 8 bases, with 15 bases between them. Germline V gene lookup returns CDR1 LNHDA and CDR2 SQIVND (reference sequence). The CDR3 contains 13 residues. Here the CDR3 reads CASSPGRGGGYTF. Written as DNA, the CDR3 is TGTGCCAGTAGTCCCGGTAGGGGAGGAGGCTACACCTTC.